These 30 T cell receptor beta chains originate from one sample sequenced in a study of vaccination and CD4 T cells after COVID-19. Their specific antigens are unknown. Indicated treatment: approximately nine-day PBMC culture with coronavirus spike peptide pools or control peptides (ViraFEST assay). Cultured CD4+ T cells had their DNA profiled by the Oncomine TCR Beta short-read assay. MiXCR, run by TCRdb on the PCR reads, gives a single entry per CDR3 protein. This sample has roughly 10,000 distinct CDR3 sequences, with more than 55% found just once. Input material: CD4+ T cells from blood, cultured in vitro. Receptors originate from a human donor who had recovered from COVID-19.

This clonotype has only one observation. The V gene is TRBV28, the J gene TRBJ2-3, with 7 bases that match TRBD1. The CDR3 has 16 residues. Germline CDR1 MDHEN, CDR2 SYDVKM. The trim removed 4 bases at V and 2 bases at J, leaving 9 bases unmatched. The CDR3 is CASSSRRDSNTDTQYF. CDR3 coding DNA: TGTGCCAGCAGTTCCCGCCGGGACAGCAACACAGATACGCAGTATTTT.

The V call is TRBV2, the J call TRBJ1-2, with no clear D. Trimming pared 4 bases from V and 7 bases from J, leaving 7 bases between. Germline V CDR1 and CDR2: SNHLY, FYNNEI. The CDR3 is made up of 11 amino acids. DNA for the CDR3: TGTGCCAGCAGTGTGTTACGTGGCTACACCTTC. This sequence encodes CASSVLRGYTF.

This clonotype showed up just a few times. The CDR3 DNA follows: TGTGCCAGCAGCTCCTACATGGAAACAGATACGCAGTATTTT. This sequence encodes CASSSYMETDTQYF. The V and J genes are TRBV7-2 and TRBJ2-3; the D is unclear. The CDR3 contains 14 residues. V was cut by 4 bases and J by 3 bases, with 11 bases left in between. Germline V gene sequence: CDR1 SGHTA, CDR2 FQGNSA.

V is TRBV27 and J is TRBJ2-6; D gene unclear. This CDR3 spans 18 amino acids. The ends were cut back, 5 bases at V and 0 bases at J, with 17 bases in the middle. CDR1 is MNHEY and CDR2 is SMNVEV in the germline V gene (reference sequence). CDR3 in DNA: TGTGCCAGCAGTCTTATCGACGGTATGGCCTCTGGGGCCAACGTCCTGACTTTC. This encodes CASSLIDGMASGANVLTF. Filled out from reference TRBV27 and TRBJ2-6, the complete variable domain reads EAQVTQNPRYLITVTGKKLTVTCSQNMNHEYMSWYRQDPGLGLRQIYYSMNVEVTDKGDVPEGYKVSRKEKRNFPLILESPSPNQTSLYFCASSLIDGMASGANVLTFGAGSRLTVL.

V and J are TRBV20-1 and TRBJ1-5; D is unresolved. This CDR3 comprises 14 residues. The germline V gene has CDR1 DFQATT and CDR2 SNEGSKA (reference sequence). Deletions cut 4 bases from V and 3 bases from J, with 13 bases between. CDR3 nucleotide sequence: TGCAGTGCTATGGTCAGGACGTTCAATCAGCCCCAGCATTTT. Translated: CSAMVRTFNQPQHF.

This clonotype has just a few counts. The chain links TRBV2 to TRBJ2-5; the D gene is possibly TRBD2 (6 bases). There are 12 residues in the CDR3. The germline V gene has CDR1 SNHLY and CDR2 FYNNEI. V was clipped by 5 bases and J by 13 bases, with 17 bases between them. CDR3 amino acids: CASSPAGSFAYF. The CDR3 nucleotides read TGTGCCAGCAGTCCCGCCGGGAGCTTTGCGTACTTC.

This clonotype has a handful of counts. The chain is built from TRBV20-1 and TRBJ1-2; no firm D call. Trimming stripped 8 bases from V and 6 bases from J, with 13 bases between. The CDR3 length is 11 residues. CDR1 is DFQATT and CDR2 is SNEGSKA in the germline V gene (reference sequence). The CDR3 DNA reads as TGCAGTCCCCGGTCGGGAAATGGCTACACCTTC. Protein sequence: CSPRSGNGYTF.

This clonotype qualifies as medium-sized (0.01 to 0.1%). The chain uses TRBV19 and TRBJ1-5; 8 bases match TRBD1. Trimming at V came to 9 bases and at J to 2 bases, leaving 3 bases not matched to a gene. This CDR3 has 13 residues. The germline V gene has CDR1 LNHDA and CDR2 SQIVND (reference sequence). The CDR3 bases are TGTGCCAGCGCGGACAGGGGCAATCAGCCCCAGCATTTT. It translates to CASADRGNQPQHF. The variable domain in full, with the rest retrieved from reference TRBV19 and TRBJ1-5, is DGGITQSPKYLFRKEGQNVTLSCEQNLNHDAMYWYRQDPGQGLRLIYYSQIVNDFQKGDIAEGYSVSREKKESFPLTVTSAQKNPTAFYLCASADRGNQPQHFGDGTRLSIL.

This clonotype occurred once. The chain combines TRBV6-1 with TRBJ2-2, with a tentative D call TRBD1 (6 bases). The CDR3 length is 15 residues. Germline CDR1 is MNHNS and CDR2 is SASEGT. V dropped 5 bases and J dropped 1 base, with 11 bases sitting between them. The CDR3 region has the DNA TGTGCCAGCAGTAAAAGACAGGTGAACACCGGGGAGCTGTTTTTT. This gives the protein CASSKRQVNTGELFF.

This clonotype was recorded only once. V and J are TRBV7-8 and TRBJ2-3; 9 bases fit TRBD2. CDR3 length equals 17 residues. The V gene's germline CDR1 is SGHVS and CDR2 FQNEAQ. V shed 5 bases, J shed 6 bases, and the junction held 15 bases outside the gene matches. DNA for the CDR3: TGTGCCAGCAGCCCCCCATTTCCTGCGGGGGGGTGGGATACGCAGTATTTT. Its translation is CASSPPFPAGGWDTQYF. Variable domain in full (rest from reference TRBV7-8 and TRBJ2-3): GAGVSQSPRYKVAKRGQDVALRCDPISGHVSLFWYQQALGQGPEFLTYFQNEAQLDKSGLPSDRFFAERPEGSVSTLKIQRTQQEDSAVYLCASSPPFPAGGWDTQYFGPGTRLTVL.

This chain connects TRBV6-1 to TRBJ2-5; 7 bases line up with TRBD2. This CDR3 has 15 residues. The germline V gene encodes CDR1 MNHNS and CDR2 SASEGT. V was clipped by 6 bases and J by 3 bases; unmatched bases: 10. Here the CDR3 DNA reads TGTGCCAGCAGCCGCCCAGCCGCGGGGGAAGAGACCCAGTACTTC. It specifies CASSRPAAGEETQYF.

The CDR3 DNA follows: TGCAGTGCTAGTGACGGCTATGGCTACACCTTC. Its protein is CSASDGYGYTF. The V call is TRBV20-1, the J call TRBJ1-2; D uncertain. The ends were cut back, 3 bases at V and 4 bases at J, with 6 bases in the middle. The CDR3 runs to 11 residues. Germline V gene data show CDR1 as DFQATT and CDR2 as SNEGSKA (reference sequence).

The J gene is TRBJ2-6, the V gene TRBV5-4, with 9 bases identical to TRBD2. The length of the CDR3 is 19 residues. After removal of 2 bases from V and 3 bases from J, the junction contained 12 bases not matched to a gene. CDR1 SGHNT and CDR2 YYREEE come from the germline V gene (reference sequence). The chain's CDR3 is CASSFRFAGGPVGANVLTF. In DNA, the CDR3 is TGTGCCAGCAGCTTTCGGTTCGCGGGAGGGCCAGTTGGGGCCAACGTCCTGACTTTC.

The chain joins TRBV12-3 or TRBV12-4 to TRBJ2-5; D is unclear. The CDR3 loop spans 12 amino acids. V lost 7 bases to trimming and J lost 13 bases, with 19 bases between them. The CDR3 spells CASTLVPGPPYF. The CDR3 nucleotides read TGTGCCAGCACCTTAGTCCCAGGACCGCCGTACTTC.

Points on this clonotype: Compared with germline, one end of the junction differs, possibly owing to a read error. The chain joins TRBV7-2 to TRBJ2-3; 7 nucleotides agree with TRBD1. This CDR3 is built from 15 residues. The V gene's germline CDR1 is SGHTA and CDR2 FQGNSA. This chain's CDR3 is CASSRIQGQIDTQYF. The CDR3 coding sequence is TGCGCCAGCAGCCGTATACAGGGGCAAATAGATACGCAGTATTTT.

The rearrangement joins TRBV6-5 to TRBJ1-6; D gene ambiguous. Trimming removed 2 bases from V and 5 bases from J, with 13 bases in between. CDR1 and CDR2 (germline): MNHEY, SVGAGI. CDR3 length equals 16 residues. Here the CDR3 DNA reads TGTGCCAGCAGTTACGCGGCAGGCCGTAATAATTCACCCCTCCACTTT. The encoded protein is CASSYAAGRNNSPLHF.

The sample holds a few counts of this clonotype. This chain joins TRBV6-1 and TRBJ1-6; D gene unclear. Deletions cut 3 bases from V and 7 bases from J, with 13 bases between. The CDR3 extends over 15 amino acids. Germline CDR1 is MNHNS and CDR2 is SASEGT. CDR3 loop: CASSDVGRINSPLHF. The CDR3 coding sequence is TGTGCCAGCAGTGATGTTGGGCGGATAAATTCACCCCTCCACTTT.

The chain is built from TRBV7-3 and TRBJ2-7; unclear D gene. This CDR3 is built from 13 residues. Germline CDR1 and CDR2: SGHTA and FQGTGA. V was pared by 2 bases and J by 5 bases, with 10 bases between. CDR3: CASSLGEFDEQYF. The CDR3 DNA is TGTGCCAGCAGCTTAGGGGAATTCGACGAGCAGTACTTC.

V is TRBV11-1 and J is TRBJ2-1, with D perhaps matching TRBD1 (5 bases). The CDR3 length is 13 residues. The germline V and J ends were trimmed by 6 bases and 8 bases, with 14 bases remaining between them. Germline V gives CDR1 SGHAT, CDR2 FQDESV (reference sequence). CDR3 region: CASSAESRDEQFF. The DNA of the CDR3 is TGTGCCAGCAGTGCCGAGTCCAGGGATGAGCAGTTCTTC.

V and J are TRBV3-1 and TRBJ2-6, with D perhaps being TRBD1 or TRBD2 (5 bases each). This CDR3 spans 17 amino acids. Looked up from germline, CDR1 is LGHDT and CDR2 is YNNKEL (reference sequence). The V end lost 4 bases, the J end lost 0 bases, and 13 bases lay between the germline ends. The CDR3 is CASSLGTPSSGANVLTF. As DNA, the CDR3 is TGTGCCAGCAGCCTCGGGACGCCGAGCTCTGGGGCCAACGTCCTGACTTTC.

For this clonotype: One junction end disagrees with the germline gene, perhaps due to a read error. The chain joins TRBV25-1 to TRBJ1-1; D unclear. Germline lookup yields CDR1 MGHDK and CDR2 SYGVNS. This CDR3 spans 14 amino acids. CDR3: CANSEALGNTEAFF. In nucleotides, the CDR3 is TGTGCCAACAGTGAAGCGTTAGGGAACACTGAAGCTTTCTTT.

V and J are TRBV7-3 and TRBJ1-1, with D possibly being TRBD1 (5 bases). The CDR3 spans 13 residues. CDR1 SGHTA and CDR2 FQGTGA come from the germline V gene. V was cut by 4 bases and J by 2 bases, with 8 bases left in between. The CDR3 DNA is TGTGCCAGCAGCTCGGGGGTCAACACTGAAGCTTTCTTT. Translated, it gives CASSSGVNTEAFF.

There are a few counts of this clonotype. The V call is TRBV6-5, the J call TRBJ1-2; TRBD1 is a possible D gene (6 bases). V lost 0 bases and J 4 bases, leaving 12 bases between the germline ends. CDR3 length: 15 amino acids. Germline lookup yields CDR1 MNHEY and CDR2 SVGAGI. CDR3 sequence reads: CASSYSSGVPYGYTF. CDR3 bases: TGTGCCAGCAGTTACTCTTCAGGGGTGCCCTATGGCTACACCTTC.

This clonotype came up a few times. The J gene is TRBJ1-4, the V gene TRBV20-1; 11 bases fit TRBD1. The CDR3 runs to 16 residues. Germline V CDR1 and CDR2: DFQATT, SNEGSKA (reference sequence). V shed 1 base and J 8 bases; nucleotides not matched to a gene: 9. The CDR3 region is CSARVPGQGAGEKLFF. The CDR3 coding sequence is TGCAGTGCTAGAGTCCCCGGACAGGGGGCAGGGGAAAAACTGTTTTTT.

The V and J genes are TRBV12-3 or TRBV12-4 and TRBJ1-2, with 10 bases lining up with TRBD1. This CDR3 comprises 16 residues. The junction had 7 bases not matched to a gene; V was cut back by 2 bases and J by 4 bases. CDR3 in amino acids: CASSLYGTGVFYGYTF. The CDR3 DNA reads as TGTGCCAGCAGTTTATACGGGACAGGGGTTTTCTATGGCTACACCTTC.

The V call is TRBV20-1, the J call TRBJ1-4, with D perhaps matching TRBD1 (5 bases). Germline V lookup: CDR1 DFQATT, CDR2 SNEGSKA (reference sequence). V was shortened by 2 bases and J by 5 bases, with 12 bases between the two germline ends. The CDR3 is 14 residues long. The CDR3 DNA reads as TGCAGTGCTAGACCTCGGGGGTTAAATGAAAAACTGTTTTTT. Amino acids: CSARPRGLNEKLFF.

The chain uses TRBV19 and TRBJ2-5; 16 nucleotides line up with TRBD2. The CDR3 contains 18 residues. Germline CDR1 reads LNHDA; CDR2 reads SQIVND (reference sequence). V lost 4 bases to trimming and J lost 1 base; unmatched junction nucleotides: 6. CDR3 in DNA: TGTGCCAGTAGTACGGGACTAGCGGGGGGGCCCGCCCAAGAGACCCAGTACTTC. As protein: CASSTGLAGGPAQETQYF. The full variable domain, in which reference TRBV19 and TRBJ2-5 provide the parts outside the CDR3, is DGGITQSPKYLFRKEGQNVTLSCEQNLNHDAMYWYRQDPGQGLRLIYYSQIVNDFQKGDIAEGYSVSREKKESFPLTVTSAQKNPTAFYLCASSTGLAGGPAQETQYFGPGTRLLVL.

In DNA, the CDR3 is TGTGCCAGCATCCTGACAGGGGGACGGGACACTGAAGCTTTCTTT. This codes for CASILTGGRDTEAFF. This sequence joins TRBV12-3 or TRBV12-4 and TRBJ1-1, with 9 bases lining up with TRBD1. The CDR3 totals 15 residues. Trimming at V came to 7 bases and at J to 3 bases, leaving 9 bases not matched to a gene.

The rearrangement joins TRBV6-5 to TRBJ2-6, with no clear D. This CDR3 has 18 residues. In germline, CDR1 is MNHEY, CDR2 SVGAGI. V lost 0 bases and J lost 0, with 12 bases in between. CDR3 sequence reads: CASSYSPRAASGANVLTF. The DNA of the CDR3 is TGTGCCAGCAGTTACTCCCCAAGGGCAGCCTCTGGGGCCAACGTCCTGACTTTC.

The chain employs TRBV6-1 and TRBJ1-2; D not certain. Germline loops: CDR1 MNHNS, CDR2 SASEGT. Trimming left V 6 bases short and J 5 bases short, with 10 bases between. The CDR3 length is 12 residues. The chain's CDR3 is CASSPARYGYTF. The CDR3 bases are TGTGCCAGCAGCCCGGCCCGTTATGGCTACACCTTC.